The 29 T cell receptor beta chains reported below all come from one sample, sequenced in a study of T-cell memory formation after mild COVID-19 (dated by TCRdb to the early 2020s). Receptor amplification or capture employed 5' RACE. Sequencing relied on an Illumina NovaSeq 6000. The raw public data were reprocessed by TCRdb itself: fastp quality trimming at Q25, MiXCR clonotype calling, in-frame beta chains only. Identical CDR3 proteins give one entry, which carries the most common genes and DNA. Counted in this sample were hundreds of thousands of distinct CDR3 sequences; under 20% of them appeared once. The biggest ten clones account for roughly 21% of the sample. The sequencing sample was made of PBMCs or a T cell subset sorted from them (not recorded which). These receptors were collected from a man between 18 and 35 years old who had mild COVID-19 (a few samples of this study predate the infection). The sample titles of this study are shuffled in the database, so cell type and time point are left out; the donor was told from shared clones.

J is TRBJ1-3 and V is TRBV3-1, with 7 positions matching TRBD1. This CDR3 contains 15 residues. Germline V gene sequence: CDR1 LGHDT, CDR2 YNNKEL (reference sequence). Trimming took 6 bases from V and 0 from J; bases not matched to a gene: 5. The CDR3, as DNA: TGTGCCAGCAGTCCTGGGACAGCCTCTGGAAACACCATATATTTT. Residues: CASSPGTASGNTIYF.

The gene calls are TRBV5-1 and TRBJ2-1, with 12 bases fitting TRBD2. CDR1 is SGHRS and CDR2 is YFSETQ in the germline V gene. The CDR3 is 17 residues long. After removal of 3 bases from V and 10 bases from J, the junction contained 14 bases not matched to a gene. Here the CDR3 DNA reads TGCGCCAGCAGCTGGTCTAGCGGGGGGGCCGGTCCGGGGGAGCAGTTCTTC. Protein: CASSWSSGGAGPGEQFF.

This clonotype was observed a few times. The rearrangement joins TRBV24-1 to TRBJ2-3; D uncertain. V was cut by 3 bases and J by 5 bases, with 8 bases left in between. This CDR3 has 13 residues. Germline V lookup: CDR1 KGHDR, CDR2 SFDVKD. The CDR3 loop reads CATSDAAEDTQYF. The CDR3 nucleotides are TGTGCCACCAGTGATGCGGCCGAAGATACGCAGTATTTT.

This clonotype was detected many times. The chain couples TRBV4-3 to TRBJ2-2; TRBD2 is a possible D gene (5 bases). Trimming pared 5 bases from V and 0 bases from J, leaving 10 bases between. This CDR3 has 15 residues. CDR1 is LGHNA and CDR2 is YSLEER in the germline V gene. CDR3 DNA: TGCGCCAGCAGCAAGGGAGATACGAACACCGGGGAGCTGTTTTTT. Translating it yields CASSKGDTNTGELFF.

The table lists this clonotype with a few counts. The CDR3 DNA reads TGTGCCAGCCAGGGAGGCACAGAACTGTTTTTT. It specifies CASQGGTELFF. This rearrangement joins TRBV7-9 to TRBJ1-4; TRBD1 might be the D (5 bases). V lost 8 bases and J lost 12, with 13 bases in between. Germline CDR1 and CDR2: SEHNR and FQNEAQ (reference sequence). There are 11 residues in the CDR3.

The rearrangement links TRBV12-3 or TRBV12-4 to TRBJ1-2; unclear D gene. V was cut by 2 bases and J by 4 bases, with 11 bases left in between. The CDR3 is 14 amino acids. The CDR3 DNA sequence: TGTGCCAGCAGTTTAAGGGCAGAGAGCTATGGCTACACCTTC. Residues: CASSLRAESYGYTF.

The chain uses TRBV7-2 and TRBJ1-3; D may be TRBD1 (6 bases). The CDR3 consists of 16 residues. Germline V gene sequence: CDR1 SGHTA, CDR2 FQGNSA. Deletions cut 7 bases from V and 8 bases from J, with 24 bases between. The CDR3 sequence is CASTSSPFGRGDTIYF. The CDR3 DNA sequence: TGTGCCAGCACGTCTTCTCCTTTTGGCAGGGGTGACACCATATATTTT.

The chain links TRBV4-2 to TRBJ2-3; D is uncertain. Trimming took off 4 bases at V and 5 bases at J, with 16 bases between the two ends. The CDR3 consists of 15 residues. Germline CDR1 and CDR2: LGHNA and YNFKEQ. CDR3 sequence reads: CASSRKGPALDTQYF. CDR3 sequence (DNA): TGTGCCAGCAGCCGGAAGGGCCCAGCGCTAGATACGCAGTATTTT.

This clonotype was seen only a few times. This sequence joins TRBV20-1 and TRBJ2-1, with 7 bases fitting TRBD2. Germline values: CDR1 DFQATT, CDR2 SNEGSKA (reference sequence). With V trimmed by 0 bases and J by 9 bases, 8 bases remained unmatched. There are 14 residues in the CDR3. The CDR3 DNA follows: TGCAGTGCTAGAGATGGACTAGACCGGAGTGAGCAGTTCTTC. Translating gives CSARDGLDRSEQFF.

The J gene is TRBJ1-3, the V gene TRBV20-1, with 9 bases lining up with TRBD1. Looked up from germline, CDR1 is DFQATT and CDR2 is SNEGSKA (reference sequence). This CDR3 is 18 amino acids long. The V and J ends lost 1 base and 2 bases, in that order; junction bases with no gene match: 12. CDR3: CSARVPPSGQGAGNTIYF. The DNA of the CDR3 is TGCAGTGCTAGAGTCCCTCCCTCGGGACAGGGTGCTGGAAACACCATATATTTT.

This clonotype was observed a few times. V is TRBV6-2 or TRBV6-3 and J is TRBJ1-1, with unresolved D. The CDR3 consists of 12 residues. V gave up 2 bases and J gave up 7 bases, with 8 bases separating them. Germline-derived CDR1 and CDR2 are MNHEY and SVGEGT. The CDR3 here is CASSYPQIEAFF. In nucleotides, the CDR3 is TGTGCCAGCAGTTACCCTCAGATTGAAGCTTTCTTT.

This clonotype has more than one count but fewer than ten. V gene TRBV6-2 or TRBV6-3 combines with J gene TRBJ1-5; unclear D gene. The CDR3 length is 12 residues. From germline, CDR1 is MNHEY and CDR2 SVGEGT. V was shortened by 0 bases and J by 7 bases, with 4 bases between the two germline ends. CDR3 sequence reads: CASSYSGQPQHF. DNA of the CDR3: TGTGCCAGCAGTTACTCCGGGCAGCCCCAGCATTTT.

The chain employs TRBV6-5 and TRBJ2-1; D ambiguous. Germline V gives CDR1 MNHEY, CDR2 SVGAGI. This CDR3 spans 13 amino acids. V was cut by 0 bases and J by 2 bases, with 2 bases left in between. The CDR3 reads CASSYSAYNEQFF. CDR3 coding DNA: TGTGCCAGCAGTTACTCGGCCTACAATGAGCAGTTCTTC.

The sample holds a few counts of this clonotype. At one of its ends the junction is not consistent with the germline gene, which may arise from a read error. J is TRBJ2-1 and V is TRBV20-1; 7 positions agree with TRBD2. The CDR3 loop spans 15 amino acids. CDR1 is DFQATT, CDR2 SNEGSKA, per germline (reference sequence). CDR3 coding DNA: TGCAGTGCCAGAGGGTTGCGGGGGAGGGGCAATGAGCAGTTCTTC. It is translated as CSARGLRGRGNEQFF.

This clonotype was seen only once. The V gene is TRBV5-1, the J gene TRBJ1-2; 7 nucleotides align to TRBD1. Germline-derived CDR1 and CDR2 are SGHRS and YFSETQ. The CDR3 is made up of 17 amino acids. Losses at the gene ends were 0 bases for V and 3 bases for J; bases not matched to a gene: 11. The CDR3 reads CASSLGLLDRSDYGYTF. CDR3 coding DNA: TGCGCCAGCAGCTTGGGGCTACTGGACAGGTCGGACTATGGCTACACCTTC.

In this sample, this clonotype turned up a few times. The chain combines TRBV5-1 with TRBJ1-2; D perhaps matches TRBD1 (6 bases). The CDR3 totals 14 residues. Per germline, CDR1 SGHRS and CDR2 YFSETQ. The V and J ends lost 0 bases and 5 bases respectively, with 11 bases between them. The CDR3 sequence: CASSLDNTGYGYTF. In nucleotides, the CDR3 is TGCGCCAGCAGCTTGGATAACACAGGGTATGGCTACACCTTC.

The rearrangement links TRBV5-1 to TRBJ2-7, with D possibly being TRBD2 (5 bases). The germline gives CDR1 SGHRS, CDR2 YFSETQ. The germline V and J ends were trimmed by 0 bases and 4 bases, with 8 bases remaining between them. CDR3 length: 13 amino acids. The CDR3 sequence is CASSLDPGYEQYF. The DNA of the CDR3 is TGCGCCAGCAGCTTGGATCCGGGATACGAGCAGTACTTC. Combining the CDR3 with reference TRBV5-1 and TRBJ2-7 gives the whole variable domain KAGVTQTPRYLIKTRGQQVTLSCSPISGHRSVSWYQQTPGQGLQFLFEYFSETQRNKGNFPGRFSGRQFSNSRSEMNVSTLELGDSALYLCASSLDPGYEQYFGPGTRLTVT.

This clonotype has just a few counts. The chain uses TRBV20-1 and TRBJ1-5, with 8 bases fitting TRBD1. Germline assignment: CDR1 DFQATT and CDR2 SNEGSKA (reference sequence). The V and J ends lost 2 bases and 0 bases, in that order; junction bases with no gene match: 6. The CDR3 runs to 16 residues. The CDR3 DNA is TGCAGTGCTAGAACCAAGGGACAGGTTAGCAATCAGCCCCAGCATTTT. Translated, it gives CSARTKGQVSNQPQHF.

The genes are TRBV2 and TRBJ2-1; D unresolved. This CDR3 is 13 amino acids long. Germline assignment: CDR1 SNHLY and CDR2 FYNNEI. The germline V and J ends were trimmed by 10 bases and 2 bases, with 12 bases remaining between them. CDR3 protein: CATVGITYNEQFF. The DNA of the CDR3 is TGTGCCACCGTAGGTATCACCTACAATGAGCAGTTCTTC.

This clonotype was found a few times. This chain uses TRBV25-1 with TRBJ1-2; D gene unclear. CDR3 length equals 12 residues. V lost 5 bases and J 6 bases, leaving 10 bases between the germline ends. Germline lookup yields CDR1 MGHDK and CDR2 SYGVNS. In nucleotides, the CDR3 is TGTGCCAGCAGTTCACGGGAAGATGGCTACACCTTC. Translated: CASSSREDGYTF.

The chain combines TRBV19 with TRBJ1-6; D possibly corresponds to TRBD1 (5 bases). V was clipped by 1 base and J by 7 bases, with 11 bases between them. The CDR3 consists of 15 residues. Germline CDR1 and CDR2: LNHDA and SQIVND (reference sequence). The CDR3 region is CASSIAGGTNSPLHF. The DNA of the CDR3 is TGTGCCAGTAGTATAGCCGGGGGAACGAATTCACCCCTCCACTTT.

There are a few counts of this clonotype. This sequence joins TRBV4-3 and TRBJ1-6, with TRBD1 matching 7 bases. Germline lookup yields CDR1 LGHNA and CDR2 YSLEER. This CDR3 spans 18 amino acids. The V and J ends lost 0 bases and 5 bases, in that order; junction bases with no gene match: 10. For the CDR3, the DNA is TGCGCCAGCAGCCAAGAGCGGCAGGGGGTAGGGAATAATTCACCCCTCCACTTT. As protein: CASSQERQGVGNNSPLHF.

The chain carries TRBV7-2 and TRBJ1-1, with a tentative D call TRBD1 (6 bases). Trimming took 4 bases from V and 9 from J, leaving 15 bases between them. The CDR3 totals 13 residues. Germline-derived CDR1 and CDR2 are SGHTA and FQGNSA. CDR3 coding DNA: TGTGCCAGCAGCTCCCGCCTAAGGGACAAAGCTTTCTTT. Amino acid sequence: CASSSRLRDKAFF.

This clonotype showed up just a few times. V usage is TRBV7-2 and J usage is TRBJ1-3; 7 nucleotides align to TRBD1. The V and J ends lost 3 bases and 6 bases, in that order; junction bases with no gene match: 5. In germline, CDR1 is SGHTA, CDR2 FQGNSA. This CDR3 is 14 amino acids long. CDR3 in amino acids: CASSFQGGANTIYF. For the CDR3, the DNA is TGTGCCAGCAGCTTCCAGGGGGGTGCAAACACCATATATTTT. Based on the CDR3 plus reference TRBV7-2 and TRBJ1-3, the full variable domain is GAGVSQSPSNKVTEKGKDVELRCDPISGHTALYWYRQSLGQGLEFLIYFQGNSAPDKSGLPSDRFSAERTGGSVSTLTIQRTQQEDSAVYLCASSFQGGANTIYFGEGSWLTVV.

This clonotype came up a few times. This rearrangement joins TRBV4-3 to TRBJ1-1; D not certain. This CDR3 has 14 amino acids. Germline values: CDR1 LGHNA, CDR2 YSLEER. V lost 1 base to trimming and J lost 3 bases, with 9 bases between them. The CDR3 bases are TGCGCCAGCAGCCAAGCCCTTACGGACACTGAAGCTTTCTTT. It yields the protein CASSQALTDTEAFF.

The chain couples TRBV11-2 to TRBJ2-1; the D call may be TRBD1 or TRBD2 (5 bases each). Trimming left V 4 bases short and J 7 bases short, with 14 bases between. The germline CDR1 and CDR2 sequences are SGHAT and FQNNGV. CDR3 size: 14 residues. The DNA for the CDR3 is TGTGCCAGCAGCTCCAACCGGTGGGGGAATGAGCAGTTCTTC. This gives the protein CASSSNRWGNEQFF.

This chain links TRBV18 with TRBJ2-1; 9 nucleotides line up with TRBD1. Germline values: CDR1 KGHSH, CDR2 LQKENI. Trimming removed 6 bases from V and 2 bases from J; junction bases left unmatched: 5. The CDR3 extends over 15 amino acids. The CDR3 sequence is CASSPDRGAYNEQFF. The CDR3 DNA reads as TGTGCCAGCTCCCCCGACAGGGGGGCCTACAATGAGCAGTTCTTC.

This clonotype was counted ten times or more. This chain uses TRBV2 with TRBJ1-1; no reliable D call. Trimming pared 6 bases from V and 1 base from J, leaving 9 bases between. The CDR3 extends over 13 amino acids. Germline V gene data show CDR1 as SNHLY and CDR2 as FYNNEI. DNA for the CDR3: TGTGCCAGCAGAGAAAACAGGAACACTGAAGCTTTCTTT. Protein: CASRENRNTEAFF.

The chain links TRBV2 to TRBJ2-7; D uncertain. Trimming took off 1 base at V and 3 bases at J, with 4 bases between the two ends. This CDR3 is 12 amino acids long. The germline gives CDR1 SNHLY, CDR2 FYNNEI. The DNA of the CDR3 is TGTGCCAGCAGTGAAGTCTTCTACGAGCAGTACTTC. This encodes CASSEVFYEQYF.